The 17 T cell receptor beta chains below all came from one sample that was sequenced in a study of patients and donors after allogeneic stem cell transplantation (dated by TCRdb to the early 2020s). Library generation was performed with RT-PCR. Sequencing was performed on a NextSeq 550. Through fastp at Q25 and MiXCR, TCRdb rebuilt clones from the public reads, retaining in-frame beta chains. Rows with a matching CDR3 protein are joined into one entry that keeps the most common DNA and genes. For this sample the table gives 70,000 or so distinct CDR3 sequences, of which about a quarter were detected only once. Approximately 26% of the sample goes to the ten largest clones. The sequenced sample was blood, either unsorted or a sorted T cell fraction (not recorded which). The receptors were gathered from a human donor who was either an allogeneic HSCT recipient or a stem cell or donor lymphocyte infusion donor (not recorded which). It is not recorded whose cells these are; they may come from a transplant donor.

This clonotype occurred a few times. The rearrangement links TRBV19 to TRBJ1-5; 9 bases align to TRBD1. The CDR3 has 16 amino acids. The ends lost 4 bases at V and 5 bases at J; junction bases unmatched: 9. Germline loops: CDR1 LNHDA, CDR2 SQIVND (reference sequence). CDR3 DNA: TGTGCCAGTAGTACCCCCGACAGGGGGGCTTATCAGCCCCAGCATTTT. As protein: CASSTPDRGAYQPQHF.

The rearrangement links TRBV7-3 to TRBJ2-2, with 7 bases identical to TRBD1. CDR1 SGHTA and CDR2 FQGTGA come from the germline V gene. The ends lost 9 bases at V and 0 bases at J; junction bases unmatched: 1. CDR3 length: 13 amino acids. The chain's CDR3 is CASGQANTGELFF. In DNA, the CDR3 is TGTGCCAGTGGACAGGCGAACACCGGGGAGCTGTTTTTT.

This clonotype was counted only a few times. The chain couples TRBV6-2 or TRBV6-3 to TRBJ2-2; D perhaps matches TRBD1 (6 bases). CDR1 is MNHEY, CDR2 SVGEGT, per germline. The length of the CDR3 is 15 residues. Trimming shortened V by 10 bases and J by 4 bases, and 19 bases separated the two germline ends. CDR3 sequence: CATNRDNRRTGELFF. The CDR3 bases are TGTGCCACTAACCGGGACAATAGACGCACCGGGGAGCTGTTTTTT.

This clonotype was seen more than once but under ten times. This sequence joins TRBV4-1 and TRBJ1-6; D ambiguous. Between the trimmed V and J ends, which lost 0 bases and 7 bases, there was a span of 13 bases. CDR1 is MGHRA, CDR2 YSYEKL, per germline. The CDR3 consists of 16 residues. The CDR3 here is CASSQEYWQENSPLHF. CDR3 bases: TGCGCCAGCAGCCAAGAATATTGGCAGGAGAATTCACCCCTCCACTTT.

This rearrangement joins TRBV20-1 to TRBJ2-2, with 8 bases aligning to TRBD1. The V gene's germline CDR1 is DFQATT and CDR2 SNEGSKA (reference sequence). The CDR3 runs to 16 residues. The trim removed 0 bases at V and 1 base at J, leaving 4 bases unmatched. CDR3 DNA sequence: TGCAGTGCTAGAGATCCCGGGACAGGGAACACCGGGGAGCTGTTTTTT. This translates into CSARDPGTGNTGELFF.

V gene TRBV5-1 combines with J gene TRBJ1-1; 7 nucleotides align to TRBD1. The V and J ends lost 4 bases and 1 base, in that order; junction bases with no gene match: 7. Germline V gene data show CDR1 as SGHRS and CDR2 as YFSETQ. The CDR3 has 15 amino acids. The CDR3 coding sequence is TGCGCCAGCAGCCCGGAGACAGGGTGGAACACTGAAGCTTTCTTT. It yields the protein CASSPETGWNTEAFF.

CDR3: CASSSTGSSYNEQFF. CDR3 nucleotide sequence: TGTGCCAGCAGTAGCACTGGAAGCTCCTACAATGAGCAGTTCTTC. This chain links TRBV12-3 or TRBV12-4 with TRBJ2-1; D remains unclear. The CDR3 extends over 15 amino acids. V was shortened by 5 bases and J by 0 bases, with 11 bases between the two germline ends.

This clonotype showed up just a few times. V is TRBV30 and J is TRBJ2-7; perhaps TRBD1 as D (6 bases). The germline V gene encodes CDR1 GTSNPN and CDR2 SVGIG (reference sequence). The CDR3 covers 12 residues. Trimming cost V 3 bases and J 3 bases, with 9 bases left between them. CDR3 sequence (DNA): TGTGCCTGGAGCCCACAGGGCTACGAGCAGTACTTC. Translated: CAWSPQGYEQYF.

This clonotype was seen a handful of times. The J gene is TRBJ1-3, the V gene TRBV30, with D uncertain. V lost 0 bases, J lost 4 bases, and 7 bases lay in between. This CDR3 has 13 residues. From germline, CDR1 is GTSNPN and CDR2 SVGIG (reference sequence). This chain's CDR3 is CAWSVSGGNTIYF. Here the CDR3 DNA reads TGTGCCTGGAGTGTCAGCGGGGGAAACACCATATATTTT. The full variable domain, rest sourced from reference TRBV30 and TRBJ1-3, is SQTIHQWPATLVQPVGSPLSLECTVEGTSNPNLYWYRQAAGRGLQLLFYSVGIGQISSEVPQNLSASRPQDRQFILSSKKLLLSDSGFYLCAWSVSGGNTIYFGEGSWLTVV.

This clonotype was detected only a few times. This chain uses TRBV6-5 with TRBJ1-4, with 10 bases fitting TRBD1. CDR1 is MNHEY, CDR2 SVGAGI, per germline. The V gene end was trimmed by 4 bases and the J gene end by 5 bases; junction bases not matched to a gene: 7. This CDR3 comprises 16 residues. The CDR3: CASSSLGQGENEKLFF. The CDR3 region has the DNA TGTGCCAGCAGTTCCCTAGGACAGGGGGAAAATGAAAAACTGTTTTTT.

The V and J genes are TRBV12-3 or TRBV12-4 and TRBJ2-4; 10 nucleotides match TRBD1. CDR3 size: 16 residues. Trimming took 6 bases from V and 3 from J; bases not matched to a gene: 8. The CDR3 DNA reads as TGTGCCAGCAGCAGGGACAGGGGCGTCTACAAAAACATTCAGTACTTC. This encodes CASSRDRGVYKNIQYF.

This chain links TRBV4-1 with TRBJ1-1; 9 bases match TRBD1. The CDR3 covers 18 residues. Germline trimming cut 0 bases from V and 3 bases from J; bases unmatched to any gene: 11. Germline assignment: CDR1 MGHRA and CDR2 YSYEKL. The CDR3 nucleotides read TGCGCCAGCAGCCAAGATCTTGAACTCGGGACAGGGTACACTGAAGCTTTCTTT. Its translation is CASSQDLELGTGYTEAFF.

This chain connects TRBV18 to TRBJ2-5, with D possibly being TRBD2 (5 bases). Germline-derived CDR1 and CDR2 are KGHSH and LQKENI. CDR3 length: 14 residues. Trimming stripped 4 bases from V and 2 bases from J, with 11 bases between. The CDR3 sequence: CASSRGSDQETQYF. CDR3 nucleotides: TGTGCCAGCTCACGAGGGTCCGATCAAGAGACCCAGTACTTC.

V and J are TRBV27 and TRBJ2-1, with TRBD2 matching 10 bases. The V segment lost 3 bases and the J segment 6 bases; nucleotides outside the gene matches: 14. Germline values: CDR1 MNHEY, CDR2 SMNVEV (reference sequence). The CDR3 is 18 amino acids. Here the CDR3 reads CASSFVSGRAATGNEQFF. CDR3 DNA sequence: TGTGCCAGCAGTTTTGTCAGCGGGAGGGCCGCCACAGGCAATGAGCAGTTCTTC.

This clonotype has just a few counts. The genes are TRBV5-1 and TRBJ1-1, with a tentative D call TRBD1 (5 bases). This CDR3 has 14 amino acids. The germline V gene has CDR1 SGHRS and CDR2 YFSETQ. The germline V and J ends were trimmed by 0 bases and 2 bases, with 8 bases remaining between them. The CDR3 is CASSLGGDNTEAFF. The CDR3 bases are TGCGCCAGCAGCTTGGGAGGGGATAACACTGAAGCTTTCTTT.

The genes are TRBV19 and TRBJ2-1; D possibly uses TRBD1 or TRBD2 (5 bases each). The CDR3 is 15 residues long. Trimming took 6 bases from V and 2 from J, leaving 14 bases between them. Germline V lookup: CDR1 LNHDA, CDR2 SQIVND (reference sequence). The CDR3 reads CASSHGADAYNEQFF. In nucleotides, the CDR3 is TGTGCCAGTAGCCACGGGGCGGACGCCTACAATGAGCAGTTCTTC.

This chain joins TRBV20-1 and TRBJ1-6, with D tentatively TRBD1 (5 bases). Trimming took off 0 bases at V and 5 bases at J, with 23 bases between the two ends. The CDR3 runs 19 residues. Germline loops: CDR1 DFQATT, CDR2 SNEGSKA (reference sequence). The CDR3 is CSARDRGVKLIKDNSPLHF. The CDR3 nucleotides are TGCAGTGCTAGAGATCGGGGGGTGAAACTAATTAAGGATAATTCACCCCTCCACTTT.